Listed below are T cell receptor beta chains from one sample, sequenced in a study of control samples from healthy donors and cancer patients. Libraries were prepared by immunoSEQ multiplex PCR; TCRdb keeps only in-frame clonotypes and omits some of them. In the table there are about 110,000 clones, just over 90% of which are singletons. Sequencing was performed on blood. Receptor source: a human donor in good health. The donor label of this sample is uncertain. Each CDR3 is given with its conserved first and last residue. A D gene is named only where the DNA matches it firmly. A row's size may be missing; if present it is once, few, many or a size class.

. . TRBJ1-6 13 TRBV7-2 CASSSSRNSPLHF TGTGCCAGCAGCTCCTCTCGGAATTCACCCCTCCACTTT
. TRBD1 TRBJ2-2 16 TRBV24-1 CATSDQDRADTGELFF TGTGCCACCAGTGATCAGGACAGGGCTGACACCGGGGAGCTGTTTTTT
. . TRBJ2-7 15 TRBV6-5 CASSYSKAGYYEQYF TGTGCCAGCAGTTACTCGAAGGCAGGGTACTACGAGCAGTACTTC
. . TRBJ1-3 17 TRBV6-1 CASSEALFLGAGNTIYF TGTGCCAGCAGTGAAGCGCTTTTCCTAGGGGCTGGAAACACCATATATTTT
. TRBD1 TRBJ1-1 12 TRBV29-1 CSVYRGWTEAFF TGCAGCGTTTACAGGGGATGGACTGAAGCTTTCTTT
. TRBD1 TRBJ2-5 17 TRBV3-1/TRBV3-2 CASSQGRHRGLWETQYF TGTGCCAGCAGCCAAGGGCGCCACAGGGGGCTGTGGGAGACCCAGTACTTC
. TRBD1 TRBJ1-6 16 TRBV2 CASTYRRGRNNSPLHF TGTGCCAGCACGTATAGGAGGGGGCGGAATAATTCACCCCTCCACTTT
once TRBD1 TRBJ2-3 16 TRBV27 CASSYQFRDRDHTQYF TGTGCCAGCAGCTATCAGTTTCGGGACAGGGATCATACGCAGTATTTT
. TRBD1 TRBJ1-6 15 TRBV6-5 CASRIVGQGMSPLHF TGTGCCAGCAGGATAGTCGGACAGGGGATGTCTCCCCTCCACTTT
. . TRBJ2-3 12 TRBV30 CAWTGGTDTQYF TGTGCCTGGACAGGAGGAACAGATACGCAGTATTTT
few TRBD1 TRBJ1-1 14 TRBV10-1 CASSKGQGVTEAFF TGCGCCAGCAGTAAAGGACAGGGAGTCACTGAAGCTTTCTTT
. . TRBJ1-2 13 TRBV5-1 CASSISDNWGYTF TGCGCCAGCAGCATCTCAGATAATTGGGGCTACACCTTC
. . TRBJ1-1 16 TRBV9 CASSVGGWAGDTEAFF TGTGCCAGCAGCGTAGGGGGCTGGGCGGGGGACACTGAAGCTTTCTTT
. TRBD1 TRBJ1-3 16 TRBV25-1 CASSVQTGSSGNTIYF TGTGCCAGCAGTGTCCAGACAGGGTCCAGTGGAAACACCATATATTTT
. TRBD1 TRBJ1-5 15 TRBV6-2/TRBV6-3 CASSSGQGAGQPQHF TGTGCCAGCAGCTCAGGACAGGGGGCCGGACAGCCCCAGCATTTT
once TRBD1 TRBJ1-1 14 TRBV6-5 CASSPGGALTEAFF TGTGCCAGCTCTCCAGGGGGCGCGTTGACTGAAGCTTTCTTT
. TRBD2 TRBJ2-5 15 TRBV7-7 CASSLRAGGPETQYF TGTGCCAGCAGCTTACGTGCGGGGGGGCCCGAGACCCAGTACTTC
. TRBD1 TRBJ1-1 16 TRBV5-5 CASSSWAGGGGTEAFF TGTGCCAGCAGCTCCTGGGCAGGGGGCGGAGGGACTGAAGCTTTCTTT
. . TRBJ2-7 11 TRBV28 CASSLLREQYF TGTGCCAGCAGTTTGCTCCGCGAGCAGTACTTC
. . TRBJ1-4 15 TRBV19 CASSITGPWDEKLFF TGTGCCAGTAGTATAACGGGACCGTGGGATGAAAAACTGTTTTTT
. . TRBJ1-3 15 TRBV28 CASSFLRTAGNTIYF TGTGCCAGCAGTTTCTTAAGGACAGCCGGAAACACCATATATTTT
. . TRBJ2-6 16 TRBV4-2 CASSHRGGSGANVLTF TGTGCCAGCAGCCATCGAGGGGGTTCTGGGGCCAACGTCCTGACTTTC
. . TRBJ2-3 15 TRBV5-1 CASSLTVSETDTQYF TGCGCCAGCAGCTTAACTGTTTCGGAGACAGATACGCAGTATTTT
. . TRBJ1-1 15 TRBV5-1 CASSLALVGGTEAFF TGCGCCAGCAGCTTGGCCTTGGTGGGAGGGACTGAAGCTTTCTTT
. . TRBJ2-6 16 TRBV2 CARGGGGGPGANVLTF TGTGCCAGAGGGGGCGGGGGCGGCCCGGGGGCCAACGTCCTGACTTTC
few . TRBJ1-2 14 TRBV5-6 CASSGGGGPVGYTF TGTGCCAGCAGCGGGGGGGGCGGTCCCGTTGGCTACACCTTC
. . TRBJ1-4 15 TRBV9 CASSVSASTNEKLFF TGTGCCAGCAGCGTATCGGCATCAACTAATGAAAAACTGTTTTTT
. . TRBJ2-7 14 TRBV19 CASSGWDGTNEQYF TGTGCCAGTAGTGGATGGGACGGGACGAACGAGCAGTACTTC
. . TRBJ1-2 18 TRBV15 CATTQKDMGFVGVYGYTF TGTGCCACCACCCAAAAGGACATGGGGTTTGTTGGGGTTTATGGCTACACCTTC
. TRBD1 TRBJ1-3 15 TRBV5-1 CASRPDRGSGNTIYF TGCGCCAGCAGGCCTGACAGGGGCTCTGGAAACACCATATATTTT
. TRBD1 TRBJ1-1 15 TRBV5-1 CASSPNRGLSTEAFF TGCGCCAGCAGCCCTAACAGGGGGCTGAGCACTGAAGCTTTCTTT
. . TRBJ2-1 15 TRBV3-1/TRBV3-2 CASRGGQVSYNEQFF TGTGCCAGCAGGGGAGGACAGGTCTCCTACAATGAGCAGTTCTTC
. TRBD1 TRBJ2-5 16 TRBV10-3 CAISTGTGAFQETQYF TGTGCCATCAGTACCGGGACAGGGGCGTTCCAAGAGACCCAGTACTTC
. TRBD1 TRBJ2-6 16 TRBV19 CASTTQGASGANVLTF TGTGCCAGTACTACACAGGGGGCTTCTGGGGCCAACGTCCTGACTTTC
. TRBD1 TRBJ2-7 15 TRBV11-2 CASSRGTVNSYEQYF TGTGCCAGCAGCCGAGGGACAGTGAACTCCTACGAGCAGTACTTC
. . TRBJ1-1 16 TRBV6-5 CASSYSNRGQNTEAFF TGTGCCAGCAGTTACTCGAACAGAGGGCAGAACACTGAAGCTTTCTTT
once . TRBJ2-1 13 TRBV19 CASSQGPNNEQFF TGTGCCAGTAGCCAGGGACCCAACAATGAGCAGTTCTTC
. TRBD1 TRBJ1-2 13 TRBV5-1 CASSRGQVDGYTF TGCGCCAGCAGCCGCGGACAGGTAGATGGCTACACCTTC
few . TRBJ1-2 13 TRBV20-1 CSASLQGPYGYTF TGCAGTGCTAGTTTGCAGGGTCCCTATGGCTACACCTTC
. . TRBJ1-4 14 TRBV5-6 CASSFQGFYEKLFF TGTGCCAGCAGCTTCCAGGGGTTTTATGAAAAACTGTTTTTT
many . TRBJ1-5 14 TRBV5-5 CASSLEVSGQPQHF TGTGCCAGCAGCTTGGAGGTCTCCGGACAGCCCCAGCATTTT
. TRBD1 TRBJ1-5 15 TRBV28 CASSPGTGERQPQHF TGTGCCAGCAGTCCCGGGACAGGGGAGAGGCAGCCCCAGCATTTT
medium-sized TRBD1 TRBJ2-7 17 TRBV4-2 CASSQRATGGISYEQYF TGTGCCAGCAGCCAAAGAGCGACAGGGGGGATTAGCTACGAGCAGTACTTC
. . TRBJ1-1 14 TRBV6-5 CASSLAGRATEAFF TGTGCCAGCAGTTTAGCTGGGAGGGCCACTGAAGCTTTCTTT
. . TRBJ1-6 12 TRBV11-2 CASSYGNSPLHF TGTGCCAGCAGCTACGGAAATTCACCCCTCCACTTT
. . TRBJ2-3 13 TRBV14 CASSQELVDTQYF TGTGCCAGCAGCCAAGAATTGGTAGATACGCAGTATTTT
. . TRBJ1-2 15 TRBV6-5 CASTDVWGENYGYTF TGTGCCAGCACCGACGTTTGGGGGGAAAACTATGGCTACACCTTC
. . TRBJ1-1 12 TRBV10-3 CAISGRNTEAFF TGTGCCATCAGTGGAAGAAACACTGAAGCTTTCTTT